One and the same sample provided the 18 T cell receptor beta chains below, sequenced in a study of blood T cell repertoires in COVID-19. Here immunoSEQ multiplex PCR was the method, and the copy in TCRdb shows in-frame clones only, minus some. The sample holds hundreds of thousands of clones, around 82% seen once. Sequencing was performed on PBMCs or T cells enriched from blood (not recorded which). The source of these receptors is a middle-aged woman with acute COVID-19.

V gene TRBV5-5 combines with J gene TRBJ2-7; the match to TRBD1 covers 8 bases. The CDR3 spans 15 residues. The J segment lost 0 bases and the V segment lost 2 bases, leaving 4 bases of the junction unmatched. Looked up from germline, CDR1 is SGHKS and CDR2 is YYEKEE (reference sequence). The CDR3 DNA reads as TGTGCCAGCAGCTTACACAGGGGGAGCTCCTACGAGCAGTACTTC. Amino acids: CASSLHRGSSYEQYF. The full variable domain, with the rest looked up from reference TRBV5-5 and TRBJ2-7, is DAGVTQSPTHLIKTRGQQVTLRCSPISGHKSVSWYQQVLGQGPQFIFQYYEKEERGRGNFPDRFSARQFPNYSSELNVNALLLGDSALYLCASSLHRGSSYEQYFGPGTRLTVT.

In regard to this clone: At one end the junction does not follow the germline gene, possibly because of a read error. The chain couples TRBV7-2 to TRBJ2-1, with TRBD2 matching 12 bases. CDR3 size: 17 residues. Germline V gene sequence: CDR1 SGHTA, CDR2 FQGNSA. This chain's CDR3 is CASSFNLAGGPYSEQFF. The CDR3 bases are TGTGCCAGCAGCTTTAATCTAGCGGGAGGGCCCTACAGTGAGCAGTTCTTC.

The chain recombines TRBV27 with TRBJ2-7; unclear D gene. V was shortened by 5 bases and J by 0 bases, with 5 bases between the two germline ends. The CDR3 runs 12 residues. Germline V gives CDR1 MNHEY, CDR2 SMNVEV (reference sequence). The CDR3: CASSPRSYEQYF. CDR3 bases: TGTGCCAGCAGTCCGCGCTCCTACGAGCAGTACTTC.

Written as DNA, the CDR3 is TGTGCCAGTTTGGGGACAGGGGCTCGGGACTATGGCTACACCTTC. Translation: CASLGTGARDYGYTF. The chain couples TRBV19 to TRBJ1-2, with 10 positions matching TRBD1. The CDR3 covers 15 residues. V trimming: 8 bases; J trimming: 3 bases; junction bases outside the gene matches: 9. Germline values: CDR1 LNHDA, CDR2 SQIVND (reference sequence).

This clone was observed a single time. The gene calls are TRBV6-5 and TRBJ1-2, with 11 bases lining up with TRBD1. CDR3 size: 14 residues. The V gene's germline CDR1 is MNHEY and CDR2 SVGAGI. V trimming: 6 bases; J trimming: 7 bases; junction bases outside the gene matches: 7. Written as DNA, the CDR3 is TGTGCCAGCAGGAGGACAGGGGGCAAGGTTGGCTACACCTTC. It specifies CASRRTGGKVGYTF.

The chain is built from TRBV28 and TRBJ1-4; 7 bases are a match to TRBD1. The length of the CDR3 is 14 residues. CDR1 and CDR2 from the germline V gene are MDHEN and SYDVKM. J gave up 7 bases and V 6 bases, and 8 bases lay outside the gene matches. The CDR3, as DNA: TGTGCCAGCAGATACAGGGGCTTGAGTGAAAAACTGTTTTTT. It translates to CASRYRGLSEKLFF. Combining the CDR3 with reference TRBV28 and TRBJ1-4 gives the whole variable domain DVKVTQSSRYLVKRTGEKVFLECVQDMDHENMFWYRQDPGLGLRLIYFSYDVKMKEKGDIPEGYSVSREKKERFSLILESASTNQTSMYLCASRYRGLSEKLFFGSGTQLSVL.

This clone has only a few counts. The V and J genes are TRBV5-1 and TRBJ2-3; a weak D match, TRBD2 (5 bases). Per germline, CDR1 SGHRS and CDR2 YFSETQ. CDR3 length equals 16 residues. V was clipped by 0 bases and J by 0 bases, with 11 bases between them. CDR3 in DNA: TGCGCCAGCAGCTTGGGGAGGAACCCTAGCACAGATACGCAGTATTTT. The encoded protein is CASSLGRNPSTDTQYF. The full variable domain, with the rest looked up from reference TRBV5-1 and TRBJ2-3, is KAGVTQTPRYLIKTRGQQVTLSCSPISGHRSVSWYQQTPGQGLQFLFEYFSETQRNKGNFPGRFSGRQFSNSRSEMNVSTLELGDSALYLCASSLGRNPSTDTQYFGPGTRLTVL.

V usage is TRBV2 and J usage is TRBJ2-5, with 14 bases lining up with TRBD2. The length of the CDR3 is 16 residues. The junction had 6 bases not matched to a gene; V was cut back by 7 bases and J by 2 bases. CDR1 is SNHLY and CDR2 is FYNNEI in the germline V gene. The CDR3 bases are TGTGCCAGCACCCTCGGACTAGCGGGGGGACAAGAGACCCAGTACTTC. As protein: CASTLGLAGGQETQYF.

This clone was picked up a small number of times. The DNA of the CDR3 is TGTGCCAGCTCACCGGGACAGGGAGACCGAGATACGCAGTATTTT. It encodes CASSPGQGDRDTQYF. This chain links TRBV18 with TRBJ2-3; 9 nucleotides line up with TRBD1. From germline, CDR1 is KGHSH and CDR2 LQKENI. The junction had 6 bases not matched to a gene; V was cut back by 3 bases and J by 5 bases. CDR3 length: 15 residues.

The chain carries TRBV3-1 (or the pseudogene TRBV3-2) and TRBJ1-2; the D is unclear. V gave up 2 bases and J gave up 7 bases, with 17 bases separating them. Germline V gene lookup returns CDR1 LGHDT and CDR2 YNNKEL (reference sequence). The length of the CDR3 is 15 residues. For the CDR3, the DNA is TGTGCCAGCAGCCAAACCCTTGATACACGTGGTGGCTACACCTTC. Residues: CASSQTLDTRGGYTF.

V and J are TRBV28 and TRBJ1-2; 9 bases agree with TRBD1. Germline CDR1 is MDHEN and CDR2 is SYDVKM. This CDR3 contains 13 residues. V was clipped by 7 bases and J by 8 bases; unmatched bases: 8. The DNA for the CDR3 is TGTGCCAGCACCTCACAGGGGGCGCGGGGCTACACCTTC. It codes for CASTSQGARGYTF.

The rearrangement uses TRBV19 and TRBJ2-2, with TRBD1 as a possible D gene (5 bases). CDR1 is LNHDA, CDR2 SQIVND, per germline (reference sequence). V was trimmed by 3 bases and J by 6 bases, leaving 8 bases between them. This CDR3 spans 13 amino acids. CDR3 in amino acids: CASSIPGPGELFF. For the CDR3, the DNA is TGTGCCAGTAGTATCCCAGGGCCCGGGGAGCTGTTTTTT. The full variable domain, completed using reference TRBV19 and TRBJ2-2, is DGGITQSPKYLFRKEGQNVTLSCEQNLNHDAMYWYRQDPGQGLRLIYYSQIVNDFQKGDIAEGYSVSREKKESFPLTVTSAQKNPTAFYLCASSIPGPGELFFGEGSRLTVL.

CDR3 residues: CASNPEGDGLLSTQYF. CDR3 nucleotide sequence: TGTGCCAGCAACCCCGAGGGGGACGGCCTCTTGTCTACGCAGTATTTT. The rearrangement joins TRBV3-1 (or the pseudogene TRBV3-2) to TRBJ2-3; possibly TRBD1 for D (6 bases). The germline V and J ends were trimmed by 7 bases and 8 bases, with 25 bases remaining between them. The CDR3 runs to 16 residues. Germline CDR1 and CDR2: LGHDT and YNNKEL (reference sequence).

The gene calls are TRBV3-1 (or the pseudogene TRBV3-2) and TRBJ1-2; TRBD1 matches at 9 bases. Losses at the gene ends were 1 base for V and 7 bases for J; bases not matched to a gene: 1. The CDR3 extends over 13 amino acids. CDR1 and CDR2 from the germline V gene are LGHDT and YNNKEL (reference sequence). The CDR3: CASSQGDRAGYTF. The DNA of the CDR3 is TGTGCCAGCAGCCAAGGGGACAGGGCTGGCTACACCTTC.

The chain links TRBV4-3 to TRBJ2-5, with a possible D match to TRBD1 (6 bases). With 1 base removed from V and 0 bases from J, the gap between germline ends came to 6 bases. This CDR3 spans 14 amino acids. CDR1 and CDR2 (germline): LGHNA, YSLEER. CDR3 amino acids: CASSQGQDQETQYF. The DNA of the CDR3 is TGCGCCAGCAGCCAAGGACAGGACCAAGAGACCCAGTACTTC.

The chain combines TRBV2 with TRBJ1-5; 7 bases agree with TRBD1. CDR3 length: 12 amino acids. CDR1 and CDR2 from the germline V gene are SNHLY and FYNNEI. V shed 2 bases and J 15 bases; nucleotides not matched to a gene: 7. CDR3 bases: TGTGCCAGCAGTGAAAGAGACAGGGTCGTGCATTTT. It is translated as CASSERDRVVHF.

The chain links TRBV6-6 to TRBJ1-5; maybe TRBD1 (6 bases). CDR1 and CDR2 from the germline V gene are MNHNY and SVGAGI (reference sequence). This CDR3 contains 13 residues. Trimming removed 7 bases from V and 4 bases from J, with 11 bases in between. The CDR3 here is CASKTGRNQPQHF. The CDR3, as DNA: TGTGCCAGCAAAACAGGGCGGAATCAGCCCCAGCATTTT.

The rearrangement uses TRBV15 and TRBJ1-1; TRBD1 agrees at 9 bases. Looked up from germline, CDR1 is LNHNV and CDR2 is YYDKDF (reference sequence). There are 14 residues in the CDR3. The trim removed 3 bases at V and 12 bases at J, leaving 11 bases unmatched. CDR3 residues: CATSSRDRERKTFF. The CDR3 region has the DNA TGTGCCACCAGCAGCCGGGACAGGGAGAGGAAAACTTTCTTT.